This T cell receptor (beta chain) is drawn from a study of early T cells in non-severe SARS-CoV-2 infection. Study in general: Chains were not paired, and sequencing was done on bulk RNA from unsorted whole blood. Study results and limitations: Using VDJdb, the matching emphasized anti-spike CD8 responses while missing private and CD4 specificities.

Trimming shortened V by 5 bases and J by 0 bases, and 11 bases separated the two germline ends. The CDR3 loop spans 15 amino acids. Per the germline V gene, CDR1 is KGHSH and CDR2 is LQKENI. Unique molecular identifiers were affixed to single, distinct cDNA molecules. TCRdb itself ran the 5' RACE reads through MiXCR, one entry per CDR3 protein. The sample carries just under 65,000 distinct CDR3 sequences, about 10% recorded once. This clonotype was seen at least ten times. Its specificity is not known. The material was whole blood, obtained at baseline. This clonotype was obtained from an adult who was a healthcare worker with PCR-confirmed SARS-CoV-2 infection or an uninfected control (not recorded which). The V gene is TRBV18, the J gene TRBJ1-5, with TRBD1 as a possible D gene (6 bases). The chain's CDR3 is CASSKGQTSNQPQHF. As DNA, the CDR3 is TGTGCCAGCTCAAAGGGACAAACTAGCAATCAGCCCCAGCATTTT. Combining the CDR3 with reference TRBV18 and TRBJ1-5 gives the whole variable domain NAGVMQNPRHLVRRRGQEARLRCSPMKGHSHVYWYRQLPEEGLKFMVYLQKENIIDESGMPKERFSAEFPKEGPSILRIQQVVRGDSAAYFCASSKGQTSNQPQHFGDGTRLSIL.